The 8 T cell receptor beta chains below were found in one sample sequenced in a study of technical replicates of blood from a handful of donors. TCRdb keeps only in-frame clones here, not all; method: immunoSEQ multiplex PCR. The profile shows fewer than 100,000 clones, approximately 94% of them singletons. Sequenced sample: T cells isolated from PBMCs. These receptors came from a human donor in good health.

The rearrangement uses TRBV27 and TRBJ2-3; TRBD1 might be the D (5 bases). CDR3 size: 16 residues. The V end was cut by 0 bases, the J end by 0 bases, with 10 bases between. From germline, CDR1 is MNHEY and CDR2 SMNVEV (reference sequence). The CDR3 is CASSLSETVSTDTQYF. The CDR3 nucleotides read TGTGCCAGCAGTTTATCAGAGACAGTAAGCACAGATACGCAGTATTTT.

CDR3 nucleotides: TGTGCCGGCGGGGGTTACACAGATACGCAGTATTTT. Amino acids: CAGGGYTDTQYF. V is TRBV11-3 and J is TRBJ2-3; the match to TRBD2 covers 7 bases. The V gene end was trimmed by 11 bases and the J gene end by 2 bases; junction bases not matched to a gene: 4. CDR3 size: 12 residues. The germline V gene has CDR1 SGHNT and CDR2 YENEEA.

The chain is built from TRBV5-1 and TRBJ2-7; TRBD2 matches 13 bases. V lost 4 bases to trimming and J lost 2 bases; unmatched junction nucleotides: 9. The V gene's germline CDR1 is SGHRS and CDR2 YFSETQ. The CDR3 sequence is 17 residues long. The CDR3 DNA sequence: TGCGCCAGCAGCATCGGGACTAGCGGGATCCCCGCCTACGAGCAGTACTTC. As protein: CASSIGTSGIPAYEQYF.

The CDR3 is CASSLGGRDTQYF. In DNA, the CDR3 is TGTGCCAGCAGCCTCGGGGGGCGGGATACGCAGTATTTT. This chain links TRBV14 with TRBJ2-3; the D gene is possibly TRBD2 (7 bases). V was shortened by 4 bases and J by 6 bases, with 11 bases between the two germline ends. Germline CDR1 is SGHDN and CDR2 is FVKESK. This CDR3 region has 13 residues.

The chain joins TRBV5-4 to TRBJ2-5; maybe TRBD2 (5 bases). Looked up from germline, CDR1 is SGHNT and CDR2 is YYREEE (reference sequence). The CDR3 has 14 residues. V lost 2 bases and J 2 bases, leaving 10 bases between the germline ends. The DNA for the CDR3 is TGTGCCAGCAGCTTTCTAGCAGAACAAGAGACCCAGTACTTC. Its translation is CASSFLAEQETQYF.

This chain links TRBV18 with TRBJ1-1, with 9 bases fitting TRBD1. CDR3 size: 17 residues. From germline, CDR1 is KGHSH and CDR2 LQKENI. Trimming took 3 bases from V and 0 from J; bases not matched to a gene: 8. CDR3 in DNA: TGTGCCAGCTCACCCCCGGGACAGGGCTCTATGAACACTGAAGCTTTCTTT. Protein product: CASSPPGQGSMNTEAFF.

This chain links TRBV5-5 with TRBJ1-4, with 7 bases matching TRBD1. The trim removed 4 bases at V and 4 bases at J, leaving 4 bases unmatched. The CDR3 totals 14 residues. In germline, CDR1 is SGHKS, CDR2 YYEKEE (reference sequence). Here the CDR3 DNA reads TGTGCCAGCAGCCACACAGGGGTTAATGAAAAACTGTTTTTT. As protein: CASSHTGVNEKLFF.

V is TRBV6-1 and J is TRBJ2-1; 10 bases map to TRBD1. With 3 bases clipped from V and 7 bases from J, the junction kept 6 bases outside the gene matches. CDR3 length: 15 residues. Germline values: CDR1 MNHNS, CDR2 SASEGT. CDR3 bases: TGTGCCAGCAGTGACGGGACAGGGGTTTGGAATGAGCAGTTCTTC. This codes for CASSDGTGVWNEQFF.